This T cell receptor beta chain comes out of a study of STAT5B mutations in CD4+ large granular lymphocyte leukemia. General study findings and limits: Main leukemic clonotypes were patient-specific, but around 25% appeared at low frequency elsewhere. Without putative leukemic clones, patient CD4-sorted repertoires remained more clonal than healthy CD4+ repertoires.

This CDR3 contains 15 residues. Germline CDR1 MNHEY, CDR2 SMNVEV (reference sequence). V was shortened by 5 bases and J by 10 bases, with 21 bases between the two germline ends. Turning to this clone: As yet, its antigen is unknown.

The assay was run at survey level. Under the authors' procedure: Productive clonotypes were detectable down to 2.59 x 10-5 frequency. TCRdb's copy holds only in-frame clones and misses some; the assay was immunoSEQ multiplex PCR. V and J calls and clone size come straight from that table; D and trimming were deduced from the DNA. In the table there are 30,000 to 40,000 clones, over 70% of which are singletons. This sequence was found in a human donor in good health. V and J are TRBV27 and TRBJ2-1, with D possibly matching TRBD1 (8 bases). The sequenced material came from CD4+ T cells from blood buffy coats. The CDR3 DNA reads TGTGCCAGCAGTCCACAGGGGGGGTACACCCTAGAGCAGTTCTTC. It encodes CASSPQGGYTLEQFF.